One and the same sample provided the 27 T cell receptor beta chains below, sequenced in a study of blood T cell repertoires in COVID-19. Data came from immunoSEQ multiplex PCR; TCRdb stores just in-frame clones and leaves some out. The sample consists of 75,000 to 100,000 clones, under 85% of them appearing once. The specimen sequenced was peripheral blood. These receptors all come from a woman of 80 years or more with acute or convalescent COVID-19.

This clone was detected only a few times. The gene calls are TRBV6-5 and TRBJ2-1, with 7 positions matching TRBD1. J lost 8 bases, V lost 7 bases, and 5 bases had no gene match. The CDR3 spans 12 residues. CDR1 and CDR2 (germline): MNHEY, SVGAGI. The CDR3 DNA reads TGTGCCAGCAAGGGGGACAGCTATGAGCAGTTCTTC. It yields the protein CASKGDSYEQFF.

This clone was picked up many times. The CDR3 region is CASSYRSGQGKETQYF. CDR3 DNA sequence: TGTGCCAGCAGCTACCGATCCGGACAGGGAAAAGAGACCCAGTACTTC. The V gene is TRBV7-9, the J gene TRBJ2-5; the match to TRBD1 covers 8 bases. The junction had 10 bases not matched to a gene; V was cut back by 4 bases and J by 3 bases. The CDR3 totals 16 residues. Germline V lookup: CDR1 SEHNR, CDR2 FQNEAQ (reference sequence).

This clone was counted a single time. The chain links TRBV11-2 to TRBJ2-4; D is possibly TRBD1 (5 bases). Germline V gene lookup returns CDR1 SGHAT and CDR2 FQNNGV. This CDR3 comprises 15 residues. With 1 base removed from V and 6 bases from J, the gap between germline ends came to 13 bases. CDR3 amino acids: CASSLGAGRLNIQYF. Written as DNA, the CDR3 is TGTGCCAGCAGCTTAGGGGCAGGGCGATTAAACATTCAGTACTTC.

The chain couples TRBV24-1 to TRBJ2-1; tentative D call: TRBD2 (5 bases). This CDR3 is 13 amino acids long. CDR1 is KGHDR and CDR2 is SFDVKD in the germline V gene. Trimming stripped 4 bases from V and 5 bases from J, with 8 bases between. CDR3 protein: CATSDTGNNEQFF. In nucleotides, the CDR3 is TGTGCCACCAGTGACACGGGGAACAATGAGCAGTTCTTC.

The chain uses TRBV7-9 and TRBJ2-7, with TRBD2 identical over 7 bases. This CDR3 region has 13 residues. Germline trimming cut 8 bases from V and 5 bases from J; bases unmatched to any gene: 9. Per the germline V gene, CDR1 is SEHNR and CDR2 is FQNEAQ (reference sequence). For the CDR3, the DNA is TGTGCCAGCGTCCAGGTCAGCGGGAACGAGCAGTACTTC. Amino acid sequence: CASVQVSGNEQYF.

The rearrangement uses TRBV2 and TRBJ2-3, with 7 positions matching TRBD2. Germline V gene data show CDR1 as SNHLY and CDR2 as FYNNEI. CDR3 length: 15 amino acids. V gave up 2 bases and J gave up 4 bases; unmatched junction bases: 6. The CDR3 reads CASSELGGGPDTQYF. The DNA of the CDR3 is TGTGCCAGCAGTGAATTGGGGGGAGGGCCAGATACGCAGTATTTT.

The V call is TRBV3-1 (or the pseudogene TRBV3-2), the J call TRBJ2-1; no clear D. This CDR3 has 15 amino acids. V was trimmed by 3 bases and J by 1 base, leaving 10 bases between them. Looked up from germline, CDR1 is LGHDT and CDR2 is YNNKEL (reference sequence). CDR3 loop: CASSHLSISYNEQFF. DNA for the CDR3: TGTGCCAGCAGCCATCTAAGTATTTCCTACAATGAGCAGTTCTTC.

This clone was seen once. V usage is TRBV11-2 and J usage is TRBJ2-3; 8 nucleotides align to TRBD1. V was clipped by 3 bases and J by 2 bases; unmatched bases: 4. The CDR3 has 15 amino acids. Germline V gene data show CDR1 as SGHAT and CDR2 as FQNNGV. This CDR3 is CASSFRQGATDTQYF. CDR3 in DNA: TGTGCCAGCAGCTTCCGGCAGGGGGCCACAGATACGCAGTATTTT.

V gene TRBV28 combines with J gene TRBJ2-7; D is uncertain. This CDR3 is built from 12 residues. CDR1 is MDHEN, CDR2 SYDVKM, per germline. The germline V and J ends were trimmed by 3 bases and 6 bases, with 9 bases remaining between them. CDR3 protein: CASSLTRVEQYF. The DNA for the CDR3 is TGTGCCAGCAGTTTGACCCGGGTCGAGCAGTACTTC. Using reference TRBV28 and TRBJ2-7 for the parts outside the CDR3, the full variable domain is DVKVTQSSRYLVKRTGEKVFLECVQDMDHENMFWYRQDPGLGLRLIYFSYDVKMKEKGDIPEGYSVSREKKERFSLILESASTNQTSMYLCASSLTRVEQYFGPGTRLTVT.

The chain recombines TRBV3-1 (or the pseudogene TRBV3-2) with TRBJ2-2, with TRBD2 matching 10 bases. CDR1 LGHDT and CDR2 YNNKEL come from the germline V gene (reference sequence). Unmatched junction bases numbered 6, after V lost 5 bases and J lost 0 bases. This CDR3 is 17 amino acids long. The CDR3 loop reads CASSRGLAGANTGELFF. CDR3 DNA sequence: TGTGCCAGCAGCAGGGGGCTAGCGGGAGCGAACACCGGGGAGCTGTTTTTT.

This clone showed up just a few times. The chain employs TRBV7-2 and TRBJ1-5; the D gene is possibly TRBD1 (5 bases). The V and J ends lost 3 bases and 3 bases respectively, with 12 bases between them. Germline V gene data show CDR1 as SGHTA and CDR2 as FQGNSA. The CDR3 consists of 15 residues. CDR3 residues: CASSLGPAANQPQHF. The CDR3 DNA reads as TGTGCCAGCAGCTTGGGGCCAGCTGCCAATCAGCCCCAGCATTTT.

CDR3 nucleotide sequence: TGTGCCAGCGGTACGGGGGGGGCTAGCGGGCGCACAGATACGCAGTATTTT. Its translation is CASGTGGASGRTDTQYF. The chain is built from TRBV27 and TRBJ2-3; 8 bases map to TRBD2. The V and J ends lost 8 bases and 1 base, in that order; junction bases with no gene match: 14. Germline CDR1 MNHEY, CDR2 SMNVEV (reference sequence). CDR3 length equals 17 residues.

This chain joins TRBV19 and TRBJ1-2, with 9 bases that match TRBD1. This CDR3 comprises 13 residues. Germline-derived CDR1 and CDR2 are LNHDA and SQIVND (reference sequence). Trimming cost V 8 bases and J 3 bases; bases outside gene matches: 4. The CDR3 region has the DNA TGTGCCAGTTCCCGGACAGGGGACTATGGCTACACCTTC. This gives the protein CASSRTGDYGYTF.

This chain joins TRBV4-2 and TRBJ1-5, with D unclear. Germline lookup yields CDR1 LGHNA and CDR2 YNFKEQ. With 0 bases removed from V and 6 bases from J, the gap between germline ends came to 9 bases. CDR3 length equals 14 residues. The CDR3 sequence: CASSQDEGPQPQHF. CDR3 bases: TGTGCCAGCAGCCAAGATGAGGGTCCTCAGCCCCAGCATTTT.

This chain connects TRBV5-1 to TRBJ1-2; unclear D gene. Germline V gives CDR1 SGHRS, CDR2 YFSETQ. This CDR3 region has 14 residues. V dropped 0 bases and J dropped 3 bases, with 9 bases sitting between them. The CDR3 spells CASSLDTGYYGYTF. CDR3 bases: TGCGCCAGCAGCTTGGATACCGGGTACTATGGCTACACCTTC.

The rearrangement uses TRBV3-1 (or the pseudogene TRBV3-2) and TRBJ1-2; a possible D gene is TRBD1 (5 bases). Germline V gene sequence: CDR1 LGHDT, CDR2 YNNKEL (reference sequence). This CDR3 spans 12 amino acids. V was clipped by 3 bases and J by 8 bases, with 10 bases between them. The CDR3 nucleotides read TGTGCCAGCAGCCAGGGACTCGGGGGCTACACCTTC. Residues: CASSQGLGGYTF.

This clone was picked up a small number of times. The chain is built from TRBV7-9 and TRBJ1-1, with 10 bases that match TRBD1. The CDR3 is made up of 16 amino acids. J was trimmed by 10 bases and V by 4 bases; bases with no gene match: 15. In germline, CDR1 is SEHNR, CDR2 FQNEAQ (reference sequence). The CDR3 region is CASSSRRGTGEGVAFF. The CDR3 DNA is TGTGCCAGCAGCTCACGTCGAGGGACAGGGGAGGGAGTAGCTTTCTTT.

The V call is TRBV7-2, the J call TRBJ1-5; 9 bases align to TRBD1. The germline V gene has CDR1 SGHTA and CDR2 FQGNSA. This CDR3 is built from 15 residues. Trimming removed 3 bases from V and 6 bases from J; junction bases left unmatched: 6. The CDR3: CASSFLQGASQPQHF. CDR3 nucleotide sequence: TGTGCCAGCAGCTTTTTACAGGGGGCAAGTCAGCCCCAGCATTTT. The complete variable domain, with remaining parts taken from reference TRBV7-2 and TRBJ1-5, reads GAGVSQSPSNKVTEKGKDVELRCDPISGHTALYWYRQSLGQGLEFLIYFQGNSAPDKSGLPSDRFSAERTGGSVSTLTIQRTQQEDSAVYLCASSFLQGASQPQHFGDGTRLSIL.

This clone occurred a few times. This chain uses TRBV7-8 with TRBJ1-4; D not resolved. This CDR3 is built from 14 residues. The germline V gene has CDR1 SGHVS and CDR2 FQNEAQ. V shed 1 base and J shed 6 bases, with 9 bases lying between them. As DNA, the CDR3 is TGTGCCAGCAGCTTAGGCGGGCGGGATGAAAAACTGTTTTTT. Residues: CASSLGGRDEKLFF.

The rearrangement joins TRBV5-4 to TRBJ1-6; 9 bases match TRBD1. CDR1 SGHNT and CDR2 YYREEE come from the germline V gene (reference sequence). The CDR3 spans 16 residues. The junction had 8 bases not matched to a gene; V was cut back by 0 bases and J by 10 bases. In nucleotides, the CDR3 is TGTGCCAGCAGCTTGGATGTGACAGGGGGAGGATCACCCCTCCACTTT. This codes for CASSLDVTGGGSPLHF.

J is TRBJ2-1 and V is TRBV7-6; no definite D call. The CDR3 extends over 13 amino acids. CDR1 and CDR2 (germline): SGHVS, FNYEAQ. The ends were cut back, 5 bases at V and 0 bases at J, with 5 bases in the middle. CDR3 sequence: CASSLSSYNEQFF. DNA for the CDR3: TGTGCCAGCAGCCTGAGCTCCTACAATGAGCAGTTCTTC.

This clone was recorded once. The chain carries TRBV7-9 and TRBJ2-7; the D gene is possibly TRBD2 (5 bases). With 3 bases removed from V and 5 bases from J, the gap between germline ends came to 11 bases. This CDR3 comprises 13 residues. CDR1 SEHNR and CDR2 FQNEAQ come from the germline V gene (reference sequence). CDR3 residues: CASSFSSGNEQYF. The DNA of the CDR3 is TGTGCCAGCAGCTTTAGCAGCGGCAACGAGCAGTACTTC. Supplemented by reference TRBV7-9 and TRBJ2-7, the full variable domain reads DTGVSQNPRHKITKRGQNVTFRCDPISEHNRLYWYRQTLGQGPEFLTYFQNEAQLEKSRLLSDRFSAERPKGSFSTLEIQRTEQGDSAMYLCASSFSSGNEQYFGPGTRLTVT.

This clone was seen once. The gene calls are TRBV11-2 and TRBJ1-1, with 8 nucleotides matching TRBD1. CDR1 and CDR2 (germline): SGHAT, FQNNGV. This CDR3 is 16 amino acids long. J was trimmed by 4 bases and V by 5 bases; bases with no gene match: 12. The CDR3 loop is CASSPGTGRRGTEAFF. The CDR3 nucleotides are TGTGCCAGCAGCCCGGGGACAGGTCGAAGGGGCACTGAAGCTTTCTTT.

The rearrangement joins TRBV27 to TRBJ2-3; D may be TRBD2 (6 bases). This CDR3 has 13 residues. With 4 bases removed from V and 3 bases from J, the gap between germline ends came to 8 bases. Germline loops: CDR1 MNHEY, CDR2 SMNVEV (reference sequence). CDR3 amino acids: CASSSGTTDTQYF. The CDR3 region has the DNA TGTGCCAGCAGTTCCGGGACTACAGATACGCAGTATTTT.

This rearrangement joins TRBV18 to TRBJ2-5; 8 nucleotides match TRBD1. Germline CDR1 and CDR2: KGHSH and LQKENI. The CDR3 has 15 amino acids. V lost 5 bases and J lost 0; bases outside the gene matches: 5. CDR3 sequence reads: CASSKRQGYQETQYF. The DNA for the CDR3 is TGTGCCAGCTCAAAGAGACAGGGGTACCAAGAGACCCAGTACTTC. The variable domain in full, completed from reference TRBV18 and TRBJ2-5, reads NAGVMQNPRHLVRRRGQEARLRCSPMKGHSHVYWYRQLPEEGLKFMVYLQKENIIDESGMPKERFSAEFPKEGPSILRIQQVVRGDSAAYFCASSKRQGYQETQYFGPGTRLLVL.

The chain uses TRBV6-5 and TRBJ2-3, with D unresolved. The CDR3 length is 15 residues. Germline CDR1 reads MNHEY; CDR2 reads SVGAGI. V dropped 6 bases and J dropped 0 bases, with 13 bases sitting between them. The CDR3 loop is CASRPGGGSTDTQYF. The CDR3 bases are TGTGCCAGCAGACCCGGCGGCGGCAGCACAGATACGCAGTATTTT.

The chain links TRBV29-1 to TRBJ1-2; maybe TRBD1 (6 bases). Germline assignment: CDR1 SQVTM and CDR2 ANQGSEA. The CDR3 spans 12 residues. V lost 6 bases and J 2 bases, leaving 10 bases between the germline ends. This CDR3 reads CSVGQKNYGYTF. The CDR3 region has the DNA TGCAGCGTAGGACAGAAAAACTATGGCTACACCTTC.